The entry below gives a single T cell receptor beta chain sequence along with its context. The data belong to a study of blood T cell repertoires in COVID-19. Study-level background: Some COVID-19 samples were acute and others convalescent; all came from the United States, Italy and Spain. PBMCs, B-cell-depleted T cells, or T cells were the source of the cDNA or gDNA that made up the material.

Assay used: immunoSEQ multiplex PCR; TCRdb lists only in-frame clones, some missing. Of about 83,000 clones in the sample, roughly 80% were seen once. Sequenced: peripheral blood. The clonotype comes from a woman older than 75 with acute or convalescent COVID-19.

In DNA form, the CDR3 reads TGTGCCACGTTCCCGCAGGGGGGCCGGAGCTCCTACGAGCAGTACTTC. Its protein product is CATFPQGGRSSYEQYF. The chain couples TRBV24-1 to TRBJ2-7; tentative D call: TRBD1 (7 bases). The V end lost 10 bases, the J end lost 0 bases, and 21 bases lay between the germline ends. Germline loops: CDR1 KGHDR, CDR2 SFDVKD. This CDR3 comprises 16 residues.